These 14 T cell receptor beta chains were all obtained from the same sample, sequenced in a study of OX40 agonist ivuxolimab in advanced cancers. Sequencing used immunoSEQ multiplex PCR; TCRdb keeps in-frame clones, though not all of them. The sample has approximately 100,000 clones, approximately 80% seen once. Sequences were derived from CD4+ or CD8+ T cells sorted from blood, sampled in a trial of the OX40 agonist ivuxolimab. Source of these receptors: an adult with an advanced solid tumor such as melanoma, head and neck, liver or kidney cancer.

The rearrangement joins TRBV4-1 to TRBJ2-2; 7 nucleotides line up with TRBD2. Germline V gene lookup returns CDR1 MGHRA and CDR2 YSYEKL. The CDR3 sequence is 17 residues long. Trimming at V came to 5 bases and at J to 5 bases, leaving 14 bases not matched to a gene. The CDR3 DNA follows: TGCGCCAGCAGCTACAGCCTTGGTGGGGGGGTTACCGGGGAGCTGTTTTTT. Translated: CASSYSLGGGVTGELFF.

The CDR3: CASSQQGTNYGYTF. CDR3 DNA sequence: TGTGCCAGTAGTCAGCAAGGGACTAACTATGGCTACACCTTC. The chain links TRBV19 to TRBJ1-2, with D unresolved. CDR1 LNHDA and CDR2 SQIVND come from the germline V gene (reference sequence). There are 14 residues in the CDR3. V was pared by 5 bases and J by 0 bases, with 10 bases between.

The DNA for the CDR3 is TGTGCCAGCAGTGAAATGGGTTCTAGCGCCTACGAGCAGTACTTC. This encodes CASSEMGSSAYEQYF. V is TRBV2 and J is TRBJ2-7; D might be TRBD2 (6 bases). The CDR3 has 15 residues. Germline V lookup: CDR1 SNHLY, CDR2 FYNNEI. V gave up 2 bases and J gave up 2 bases, with 13 bases separating them.

V and J are TRBV6-1 and TRBJ1-6; D not resolved. Germline V lookup: CDR1 MNHNS, CDR2 SASEGT. CDR3 size: 14 residues. With 3 bases removed from V and 10 bases from J, the gap between germline ends came to 13 bases. DNA for the CDR3: TGTGCCAGCAGTGACGTCCTAGGAGAATCACCCCTCCACTTT. It yields the protein CASSDVLGESPLHF.

This clone was picked up a small number of times. The rearrangement links TRBV7-9 to TRBJ2-1, with TRBD2 matching over 11 bases. Germline-derived CDR1 and CDR2 are SEHNR and FQNEAQ (reference sequence). The V segment lost 5 bases and the J segment 4 bases; nucleotides outside the gene matches: 4. The CDR3 covers 15 residues. CDR3: CASSQGLAVYNEQFF. In DNA form, the CDR3 reads TGTGCCAGCAGCCAGGGACTAGCGGTGTACAATGAGCAGTTCTTC.

This chain joins TRBV27 and TRBJ1-2; D gene ambiguous. V shed 7 bases and J shed 6 bases, with 12 bases lying between them. CDR1 is MNHEY and CDR2 is SMNVEV in the germline V gene (reference sequence). The CDR3 totals 12 residues. The CDR3: CASTGGWDGYTF. For the CDR3, the DNA is TGTGCCAGCACCGGAGGCTGGGATGGCTACACCTTC.

This sequence joins TRBV19 and TRBJ2-1; D may be TRBD1 or TRBD2 (5 bases each). Deletions cut 1 base from V and 3 bases from J, with 10 bases between. This CDR3 has 15 amino acids. CDR1 is LNHDA, CDR2 SQIVND, per germline (reference sequence). In nucleotides, the CDR3 is TGTGCCAGTAGTATAGGGGGGAGACACTACAATGAGCAGTTCTTC. Residues: CASSIGGRHYNEQFF.

The J gene is TRBJ2-2, the V gene TRBV27, with D hard to call. The V end lost 8 bases, the J end lost 5 bases, and 15 bases lay between the germline ends. CDR3 length: 14 amino acids. Germline assignment: CDR1 MNHEY and CDR2 SMNVEV (reference sequence). The CDR3 sequence: CASSPGAGTGELFF. The CDR3 region has the DNA TGTGCCAGCTCACCGGGCGCCGGGACCGGGGAGCTGTTTTTT.

The chain links TRBV7-2 to TRBJ2-2, with no clear D. The CDR3 spans 14 residues. Trimming pared 6 bases from V and 4 bases from J, leaving 12 bases between. CDR1 SGHTA and CDR2 FQGNSA come from the germline V gene. The DNA of the CDR3 is TGTGCCAGCAGTTTTAGACATCTCACCGGGGAGCTGTTTTTT. Protein sequence: CASSFRHLTGELFF.

The CDR3 nucleotides are TGTGCCAGCAGCAGGTGGCAGTGGGGAGAGCAGTACTTC. Translation: CASSRWQWGEQYF. V usage is TRBV7-9 and J usage is TRBJ2-5, with D maybe TRBD2 (5 bases). The CDR3 is 13 amino acids. Germline values: CDR1 SEHNR, CDR2 FQNEAQ (reference sequence). Trimming shortened V by 5 bases and J by 11 bases, and 18 bases separated the two germline ends.

The gene calls are TRBV18 and TRBJ1-1, with TRBD1 identical over 8 bases. Per the germline V gene, CDR1 is KGHSH and CDR2 is LQKENI. After removal of 3 bases from V and 5 bases from J, the junction contained 8 bases not matched to a gene. The CDR3 runs to 15 residues. The CDR3 is CASSPEQGVRTEAFF. The CDR3, as DNA: TGTGCCAGCTCACCGGAACAGGGGGTACGGACTGAAGCTTTCTTT.

The V and J genes are TRBV27 and TRBJ1-4; D call uncertain. The germline CDR1 and CDR2 sequences are MNHEY and SMNVEV (reference sequence). V was pared by 3 bases and J by 8 bases, with 16 bases between. The CDR3 sequence is 15 residues long. The CDR3 loop reads CASSLRARREEKLFF. The CDR3 region has the DNA TGTGCCAGCAGTTTGAGGGCTAGAAGGGAGGAAAAACTGTTTTTT. The variable domain in full, completed from reference TRBV27 and TRBJ1-4, reads EAQVTQNPRYLITVTGKKLTVTCSQNMNHEYMSWYRQDPGLGLRQIYYSMNVEVTDKGDVPEGYKVSRKEKRNFPLILESPSPNQTSLYFCASSLRARREEKLFFGSGTQLSVL.

The CDR3 is CASSYPGTGGLGYTF. The CDR3 DNA follows: TGTGCCAGCAGTTACCCCGGGACAGGGGGCCTAGGCTACACCTTC. The gene calls are TRBV6-5 and TRBJ1-2; 12 bases are shared with TRBD1. CDR1 is MNHEY and CDR2 is SVGAGI in the germline V gene. This CDR3 comprises 15 residues. The trim removed 2 bases at V and 8 bases at J, leaving 6 bases unmatched.

V usage is TRBV7-8 and J usage is TRBJ2-3; D is possibly TRBD1 (6 bases). Trimming stripped 7 bases from V and 1 base from J, with 12 bases between. Germline CDR1 and CDR2: SGHVS and FQNEAQ. The CDR3 consists of 14 residues. CDR3 residues: CASILTGRTDTQYF. CDR3 coding DNA: TGTGCCAGCATTCTGACAGGCCGCACAGATACGCAGTATTTT.